A single sample gave rise to the 15 T cell receptor beta chains below, sequenced in a study of blood T cell repertoires in COVID-19. TCRdb keeps only in-frame clones here, not all; method: immunoSEQ multiplex PCR. The sample holds some 50,000 clones, around 82% seen once. The source material was peripheral blood. The source is a human donor in a cohort sampled during active COVID-19.

The chain carries TRBV27 and TRBJ2-7, with 10 nucleotides matching TRBD2. The CDR3 length is 17 residues. The germline CDR1 and CDR2 sequences are MNHEY and SMNVEV (reference sequence). With V trimmed by 7 bases and J by 4 bases, 16 bases remained unmatched. CDR3 in amino acids: CASTHYSSGRGSYEQYF. CDR3 DNA: TGTGCCAGCACCCACTACTCTAGCGGGAGAGGTAGTTACGAGCAGTACTTC.

CDR3 sequence reads: CASKQATNEKLFF. CDR3 bases: TGTGCCAGCAAACAGGCAACTAATGAAAAACTGTTTTTT. The rearrangement links TRBV2 to TRBJ1-4; TRBD1 might be the D (5 bases). The CDR3 totals 13 residues. V was cut by 7 bases and J by 0 bases, with 6 bases left in between. The germline V gene has CDR1 SNHLY and CDR2 FYNNEI.

The chain uses TRBV9 and TRBJ2-2; D not certain. This CDR3 is built from 15 residues. Germline lookup yields CDR1 SGDLS and CDR2 YYNGEE. Trimming took off 0 bases at V and 2 bases at J, with 8 bases between the two ends. The CDR3 nucleotides read TGTGCCAGCAGCGTAGTCGGTTCTAACACCGGGGAGCTGTTTTTT. This encodes CASSVVGSNTGELFF. The whole variable domain, filled in from reference TRBV9 and TRBJ2-2, reads DSGVTQTPKHLITATGQRVTLRCSPRSGDLSVYWYQQSLDQGLQFLIQYYNGEERAKGNILERFSAQQFPDLHSELNLSSLELGDSALYFCASSVVGSNTGELFFGEGSRLTVL.

The rearrangement links TRBV2 to TRBJ1-1; no reliable D call. V was shortened by 1 base and J by 6 bases, with 12 bases between the two germline ends. Germline V gene lookup returns CDR1 SNHLY and CDR2 FYNNEI. The CDR3 consists of 14 residues. CDR3 nucleotide sequence: TGTGCCAGCAGTGAAGGGCCGGGGTGGGCTGAAGCTTTCTTT. Translating it yields CASSEGPGWAEAFF.

This chain links TRBV28 with TRBJ1-2, with a possible D match to TRBD1 (5 bases). The CDR3 sequence is 12 residues long. V was pared by 5 bases and J by 5 bases, with 9 bases between. The germline CDR1 and CDR2 sequences are MDHEN and SYDVKM. The CDR3 nucleotides read TGTGCCAGCAGTCCAGGGTGGTATGGCTACACCTTC. Translated: CASSPGWYGYTF.

CDR3 bases: TGTGCCAGCTCACGGGGTCATCGGACTAGCGGGAGTGGCAATGAGCAGTTCTTC. Translated: CASSRGHRTSGSGNEQFF. This chain links TRBV18 with TRBJ2-1, with 13 bases aligning to TRBD2. The germline CDR1 and CDR2 sequences are KGHSH and LQKENI. This CDR3 region has 18 residues. J was trimmed by 6 bases and V by 4 bases; bases with no gene match: 12.

The chain recombines TRBV28 with TRBJ2-3; the match to TRBD1 covers 10 bases. J lost 3 bases, V lost 2 bases, and 8 bases had no gene match. Germline V gene sequence: CDR1 MDHEN, CDR2 SYDVKM. There are 17 residues in the CDR3. CDR3 DNA: TGTGCCAGCAGTTTACCTAGACAGGGGGCTGAGACAGATACGCAGTATTTT. It specifies CASSLPRQGAETDTQYF. Looking up the rest from reference TRBV28 and TRBJ2-3 gives the full variable domain: DVKVTQSSRYLVKRTGEKVFLECVQDMDHENMFWYRQDPGLGLRLIYFSYDVKMKEKGDIPEGYSVSREKKERFSLILESASTNQTSMYLCASSLPRQGAETDTQYFGPGTRLTVL.

The chain recombines TRBV5-5 with TRBJ1-5; no firm D call. The V gene lost 4 bases and the J gene lost 6 bases, with 14 bases spanning the gap. The CDR3 has 14 amino acids. Germline values: CDR1 SGHKS, CDR2 YYEKEE (reference sequence). CDR3 sequence (DNA): TGTGCCAGCAGCGGAGATTTGTGGGTTCAGCCCCAGCATTTT. This encodes CASSGDLWVQPQHF.

CDR3 protein: CASSGQSRRNTIYF. The CDR3 nucleotides read TGTGCCAGCAGCGGACAGAGCAGAAGAAACACCATATATTTT. The chain is built from TRBV6-5 and TRBJ1-3, with D possibly being TRBD1 (6 bases). Trimming left V 6 bases short and J 5 bases short, with 14 bases between. The CDR3 has 14 amino acids. CDR1 and CDR2 (germline): MNHEY, SVGAGI.

About this clone itself: A much larger clone is a single base away; this may be a read error. The chain combines TRBV27 with TRBJ2-1; a weak D match, TRBD2 (6 bases). Trimming shortened V by 8 bases and J by 0 bases, and 14 bases separated the two germline ends. The germline gives CDR1 MNHEY, CDR2 SMNVEV (reference sequence). The CDR3 consists of 15 residues. CDR3: CASYSGLSSYNEQFF. In nucleotides, the CDR3 is TGTGCCAGCTATAGCGGATTAAGCTCCTACAATGAGCAGTTCTTC.

This clone turned up a few times. This chain links TRBV27 with TRBJ2-7; TRBD2 matches at 12 bases. Germline CDR1 reads MNHEY; CDR2 reads SMNVEV (reference sequence). Trimming at V came to 4 bases and at J to 3 bases, leaving 10 bases not matched to a gene. CDR3 size: 17 residues. The CDR3 DNA follows: TGTGCCAGCAGTTGTTTACCCGGGACTAGCGGGTGCTACGAGCAGTACTTC. Translation gives CASSCLPGTSGCYEQYF.

The genes are TRBV28 and TRBJ1-2, with 7 bases aligning to TRBD1. The CDR3 contains 17 residues. The ends lost 4 bases at V and 0 bases at J; junction bases unmatched: 11. Germline assignment: CDR1 MDHEN and CDR2 SYDVKM. In nucleotides, the CDR3 is TGTGCCAGCAGTTCCTCCGGGACAGCCCTAACTAACTATGGCTACACCTTC. Its protein is CASSSSGTALTNYGYTF.

The chain has TRBV14 and TRBJ1-2, with D unresolved. CDR1 and CDR2 from the germline V gene are SGHDN and FVKESK. V was pared by 0 bases and J by 1 base, with 6 bases between. The CDR3 spans 14 residues. DNA of the CDR3: TGTGCCAGCAGCCAAGAATGGAGTAACTATGGCTACACCTTC. Protein sequence: CASSQEWSNYGYTF.

This clone has just one count. The V and J genes are TRBV6-6 and TRBJ1-1, with a weak D call TRBD1 (6 bases). V shed 6 bases and J shed 1 base, with 6 bases lying between them. Germline V CDR1 and CDR2: MNHNY, SVGAGI (reference sequence). The CDR3 covers 12 residues. The CDR3 here is CASRDRNTEAFF. CDR3 nucleotides: TGTGCCAGCAGGGACAGGAACACTGAAGCTTTCTTT.

The chain is built from TRBV5-1 and TRBJ1-6, with D possibly TRBD1 on 5 matching bases. This CDR3 spans 16 amino acids. Germline-derived CDR1 and CDR2 are SGHRS and YFSETQ. Deletions cut 4 bases from V and 7 bases from J, with 18 bases between. The CDR3 bases are TGCGCCAGCAGCCCCGGGGGAGACCGTTTAAATTCACCCCTCCACTTT. This sequence encodes CASSPGGDRLNSPLHF.